This TCR beta chain was recovered during a study of blood T cell repertoires in COVID-19. Overall study: Italy, Spain and the United States were the sources of the convalescent and acute COVID-19 samples. T cells, B-cell-depleted T cells, or PBMCs provided the cDNA or gDNA that served as material.

The germline V gene encodes CDR1 LNHDA and CDR2 SQIVND (reference sequence). This CDR3 comprises 16 residues. V was trimmed by 1 base and J by 2 bases, leaving 12 bases between them. Per the study methods: Amplification of reference gene primers was used by the study to estimate nucleated cell counts. Profiling relied on immunoSEQ multiplex PCR, and the TCRdb table lists in-frame clones only, not all of them. V, J and clone size were drawn from that table, and D and trimming were deduced from the DNA. This table holds about 200,000 clones, 80% to 90% found once. Sequenced: peripheral blood. The TCR originated in a woman in her seventies with acute or convalescent COVID-19. The chain has TRBV19 and TRBJ1-5, with D possibly being TRBD1 (6 bases). DNA for the CDR3: TGTGCCAGTAGTATAGTAGGGACACAGGGCAATCAGCCCCAGCATTTT. It is translated as CASSIVGTQGNQPQHF.